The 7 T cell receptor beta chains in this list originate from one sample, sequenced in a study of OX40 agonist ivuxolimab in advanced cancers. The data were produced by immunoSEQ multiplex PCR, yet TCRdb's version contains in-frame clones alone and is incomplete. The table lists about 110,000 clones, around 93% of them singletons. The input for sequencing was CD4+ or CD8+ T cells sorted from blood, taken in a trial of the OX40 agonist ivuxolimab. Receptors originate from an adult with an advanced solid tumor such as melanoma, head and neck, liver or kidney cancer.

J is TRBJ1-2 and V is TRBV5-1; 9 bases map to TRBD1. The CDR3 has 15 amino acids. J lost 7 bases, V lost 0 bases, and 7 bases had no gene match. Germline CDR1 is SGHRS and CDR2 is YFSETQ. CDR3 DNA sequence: TGCGCCAGCAGCTTGGGCCCGGGACAGGGTACTGGCTACACCTTC. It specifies CASSLGPGQGTGYTF.

CDR3 sequence: CASSLAAGGTDTQYF. CDR3 DNA sequence: TGTGCCAGCAGCTTAGCAGCGGGAGGAACAGATACGCAGTATTTT. The chain combines TRBV11-2 with TRBJ2-3; 9 bases are shared with TRBD2. The V and J ends lost 1 base and 3 bases, in that order; junction bases with no gene match: 2. Germline V lookup: CDR1 SGHAT, CDR2 FQNNGV. This CDR3 is 15 amino acids long.

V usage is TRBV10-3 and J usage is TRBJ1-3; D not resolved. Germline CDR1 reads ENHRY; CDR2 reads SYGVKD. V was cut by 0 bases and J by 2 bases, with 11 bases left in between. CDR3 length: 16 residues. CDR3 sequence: CAISESFGIAGNTIYF. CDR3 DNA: TGTGCCATCAGTGAGTCCTTTGGGATAGCTGGAAACACCATATATTTT.

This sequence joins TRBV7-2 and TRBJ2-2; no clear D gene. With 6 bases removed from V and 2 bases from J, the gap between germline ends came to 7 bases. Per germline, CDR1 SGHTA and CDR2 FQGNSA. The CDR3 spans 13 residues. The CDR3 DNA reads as TGTGCCAGCAGACCGATTAACACCGGGGAGCTGTTTTTT. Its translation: CASRPINTGELFF.

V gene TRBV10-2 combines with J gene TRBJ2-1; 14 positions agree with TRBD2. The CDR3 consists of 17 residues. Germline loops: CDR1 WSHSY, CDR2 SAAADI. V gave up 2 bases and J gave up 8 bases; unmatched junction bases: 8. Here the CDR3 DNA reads TGCGCCAGCAGTGAGCCCAGGACTAGCGGGGGGTTGGATGAGCAGTTCTTC. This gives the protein CASSEPRTSGGLDEQFF.

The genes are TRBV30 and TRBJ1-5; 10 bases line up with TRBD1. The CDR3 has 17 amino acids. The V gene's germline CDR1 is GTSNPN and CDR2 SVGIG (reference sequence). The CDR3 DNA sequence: TGTGCTGCTGCCGGGACAGGGGCCAAGATTAGCAATCAGCCCCAGCATTTT. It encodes CAAAGTGAKISNQPQHF.

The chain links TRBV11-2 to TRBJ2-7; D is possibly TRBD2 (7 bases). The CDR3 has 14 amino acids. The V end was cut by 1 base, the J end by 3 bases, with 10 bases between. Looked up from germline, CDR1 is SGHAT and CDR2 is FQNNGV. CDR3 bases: TGTGCCAGCAGCTTAGGAGGGGGGGGCTACGAGCAGTACTTC. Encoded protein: CASSLGGGGYEQYF.